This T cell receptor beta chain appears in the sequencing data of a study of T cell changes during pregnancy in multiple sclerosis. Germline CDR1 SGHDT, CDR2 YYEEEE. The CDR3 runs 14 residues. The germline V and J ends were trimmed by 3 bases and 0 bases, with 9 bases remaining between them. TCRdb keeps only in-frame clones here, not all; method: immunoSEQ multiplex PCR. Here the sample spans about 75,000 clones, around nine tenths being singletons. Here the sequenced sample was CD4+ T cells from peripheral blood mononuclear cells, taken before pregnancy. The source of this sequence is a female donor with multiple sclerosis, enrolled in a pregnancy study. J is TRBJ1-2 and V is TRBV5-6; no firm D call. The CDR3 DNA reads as TGTGCCAGCAGCTCTTGGAGGGCTAACTATGGCTACACCTTC. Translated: CASSSWRANYGYTF.